The T cell receptor (beta chain) under discussion was sequenced for a study of response to subunit inactivated influenza vaccine. Study-wide results and caveats: After each seasonal influenza vaccination, few new T cells are recruited, the authors suggested.

TCRdb recomputed calls from the RT-PCR reads with MiXCR, one row per CDR3 protein. Found here are over 400,000 distinct CDR3 sequences, under 15% of them singletons; the top ten hold 13%. V dropped 5 bases and J dropped 1; count of bases not matched to a gene: 3. In germline, CDR1 is SEHNR, CDR2 FQNEAQ (reference sequence). CDR3 size: 15 residues. This clonotype has only a few counts. Its cognate antigen is unknown. The receptor's source is a man in his fifties or sixties who received an inactivated influenza vaccine. Sequences were derived from PBMCs from blood, sampled 45 days after vaccination. V usage is TRBV7-9 and J usage is TRBJ2-3, with 10 bases identical to TRBD2. CDR3 amino acids: CASSRLAGRTDTQYF. The CDR3 bases are TGTGCCAGCAGCCGACTAGCGGGCCGCACAGATACGCAGTATTTT.